This T cell receptor (beta chain) was identified during a study of T cell responses to AZD1222 COVID-19 vaccine. Study-level findings and limits: Epitopes outside B.1.351 and B.1.1.7 mutated regions reportedly drew nearly half of spike TCRs. Recipients of two AZD1222 doses showed rising Spike-specific TCR breadth and depth.

Some clones are missing from TCRdb's copy, which holds only in-frame ones; the method was immunoSEQ multiplex PCR. The data hold around 150,000 clones, with approximately 92% observed a single time. This clone appeared once. Its antigen is unknown. V lost 5 bases and J lost 5; bases outside the gene matches: 7. The germline V gene has CDR1 LNHDA and CDR2 SQIVND (reference sequence). The CDR3 has 14 residues. Sequenced material: peripheral blood, taken 28 days after the second AZD1222 dose. The rearrangement links TRBV19 to TRBJ2-7, with TRBD1 matching over 9 bases. The receptor was isolated from an adult who received the AZD1222 COVID-19 vaccine. The CDR3 sequence is CASSEQGAFDEQYF. CDR3 sequence (DNA): TGTGCCAGTAGTGAACAGGGGGCGTTTGACGAGCAGTACTTC.